Listed here is a single T cell receptor (beta chain). This sample was taken from a study of blood T cells in healthy people across ages. A second PCR of about 6 to 11 cycles used a sample-barcoded 5' primer and a J-beta primer mix. A single record per CDR3 protein comes from TCRdb applying MiXCR to the 5' RACE reads. The table includes over 600,000 distinct CDR3 sequences, about 46% detected once. Sequenced input: blood. The sequence derives from a man older than 75 in good health.

The CDR3 loop is CASSLSTGGLYEQYF. The CDR3 region has the DNA TGTGCCAGCAGTTTATCGACAGGGGGCCTATACGAGCAGTACTTC. The chain recombines TRBV28 with TRBJ2-5; TRBD1 agrees at 10 bases. The J call may be incorrect, as the DNA end agrees better with TRBJ2-7. CDR3 length equals 15 residues. CDR1 and CDR2 (germline): MDHEN, SYDVKM.